This TCR beta chain came from a study of shared clonotypes between healthy human individuals. The germline CDR1 and CDR2 sequences are SEHNR and FQNEAQ (reference sequence). CDR3 length: 11 residues. V trimming: 5 bases; J trimming: 13 bases; junction bases outside the gene matches: 7. The study ran the assay at deep level. It was across several immunoSEQ plates that each subset's genomic DNA was evenly split. Profiling relied on immunoSEQ multiplex PCR, and the TCRdb table lists in-frame clones only, not all of them. This sample has over 950,000 clones, with around three quarters found just once. The sample taken for sequencing was memory CD4+ T cells from PBMCs. As for subset: CD45RA-negative fraction. This receptor was identified in a man aged 18 to 29 in good health. Some clones in this sample may be carry-over from other donors' samples. J is TRBJ2-7 and V is TRBV7-9; 8 nucleotides match TRBD1. CDR3 amino acids: CASSQTGAIYF. CDR3 sequence (DNA): TGTGCCAGCAGCCAGACAGGGGCGATATACTTC. The entire variable domain, with the rest obtained from reference TRBV7-9 and TRBJ2-7, is as follows: DTGVSQNPRHKITKRGQNVTFRCDPISEHNRLYWYRQTLGQGPEFLTYFQNEAQLEKSRLLSDRFSAERPKGSFSTLEIQRTEQGDSAMYLCASSQTGAIYFGPGTRLTVT.